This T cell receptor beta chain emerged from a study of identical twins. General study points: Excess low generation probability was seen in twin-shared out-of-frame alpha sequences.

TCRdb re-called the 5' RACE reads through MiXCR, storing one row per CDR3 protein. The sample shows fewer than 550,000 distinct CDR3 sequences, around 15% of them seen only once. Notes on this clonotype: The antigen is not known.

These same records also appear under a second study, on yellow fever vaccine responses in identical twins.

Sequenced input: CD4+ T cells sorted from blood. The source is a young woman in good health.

The CDR3 DNA reads TGTGCCAGCAAAATTCTTCAGGGGCCCACTGAAGCTTTCTTT. Its protein is CASKILQGPTEAFF. V gene TRBV6-2 or TRBV6-3 combines with J gene TRBJ1-1; D is perhaps TRBD1 (6 bases). The CDR3 extends over 14 amino acids. V dropped 7 bases and J dropped 4 bases, with 16 bases sitting between them. CDR1 and CDR2 (germline): MNHEY, SVGEGT.